The entry that follows covers one T cell receptor beta chain sequence. This specimen comes from a study of technical replicates of blood from a few donors. The V gene's germline CDR1 is SSHAT and CDR2 FNYEAQ (reference sequence). Trimming pared 0 bases from V and 6 bases from J, leaving 11 bases between. CDR3 length equals 15 residues. Libraries were prepared by immunoSEQ multiplex PCR; TCRdb keeps only in-frame clonotypes and omits some of them. The profile shows about 80,000 clones, 97% of them singletons. The sample was T cells isolated from PBMCs. This sequence was found in a human donor in good health. The chain uses TRBV7-7 and TRBJ2-2; TRBD1 might be the D (6 bases). The DNA of the CDR3 is TGTGCCAGCAGCTTAGCGGACAGTACATCCGGGGAGCTGTTTTTT. It codes for CASSLADSTSGELFF. Supplemented by reference TRBV7-7 and TRBJ2-2, the full variable domain reads GAGVSQSPRYKVTKRGQDVTLRCDPISSHATLYWYQQALGQGPEFLTYFNYEAQPDKSGLPSDRFSAERPEGSISTLTIQRTEQRDSAMYRCASSLADSTSGELFFGEGSRLTVL.